This TCR beta chain stems from a study of identical twins. A remark on this clonotype: Antigen specificity is unknown.

Study-level findings and limits: Those out-of-frame alpha sequences shared by twins showed an excess of low generation probability. Where beta out-of-frame sequences were concerned, excess twin sharing was weaker. While abundant cord blood beta clonotypes carried fewer insertions, memory repertoires showed no such pattern.

cDNA molecules carried unique molecular identifiers, and template switching added a universal primer site. Using its own MiXCR run on the 5' RACE reads, TCRdb lists one record per CDR3 protein. The table records hundreds of thousands of distinct CDR3 sequences, less than 9.5% of them present only once. The CDR3 runs to 15 residues. Per germline, CDR1 MNHNS and CDR2 SASEGT. Trimming took off 7 bases at V and 4 bases at J, with 19 bases between the two ends. This sequence was found in a woman aged 18-29 years in good health. This chain connects TRBV6-1 to TRBJ1-2, with D possibly TRBD1 on 6 matching bases. The sequenced material came from memory (CD45RO+) T cells sorted from blood. The CDR3 sequence is CASKIGVRGAYGYTF. The CDR3 nucleotides read TGTGCCAGCAAAATCGGTGTAAGGGGGGCCTATGGCTACACCTTC.